The 23 T cell receptor beta chains listed next were all sequenced from one sample in a study of brain T cells in children with intractable seizures. Time point of the sample: blood from clinic visit 5 months post-surgery; TSC patient then seizure free. Clones were read by immunoSEQ multiplex PCR, and TCRdb kept only the in-frame ones, dropping some. The profile shows approximately 330,000 clones, roughly 92% of them singletons. Source: peripheral blood, taken about 5 months after surgery. Receptor source: a boy under two years old with tuberous sclerosis and intractable seizures.

The V and J genes are TRBV4-1 and TRBJ2-3; 8 bases are shared with TRBD1. V lost 0 bases and J lost 7; bases outside the gene matches: 6. CDR3 size: 15 residues. From germline, CDR1 is MGHRA and CDR2 YSYEKL. The CDR3 DNA sequence: TGCGCCAGCAGCCAAGAAGGCAGGGGGCCAAATACGCAGTATTTT. Protein sequence: CASSQEGRGPNTQYF.

Comment on this clone: Distinct nucleotide sequences in the sample also encode this CDR3. V usage is TRBV12-3 or TRBV12-4 and J usage is TRBJ1-1; tentative D call: TRBD1 (5 bases). V was clipped by 3 bases and J by 1 base, with 6 bases between them. This CDR3 spans 13 amino acids. CDR3: CASSFQGNTEAFF. The CDR3 DNA is TGTGCCAGCAGTTTTCAGGGGAACACTGAAGCTTTCTTT.

This chain links TRBV27 with TRBJ2-2, with a tentative D call TRBD2 (6 bases). The CDR3 runs 18 residues. Germline loops: CDR1 MNHEY, CDR2 SMNVEV (reference sequence). The V gene lost 6 bases and the J gene lost 4 bases, with 24 bases spanning the gap. Here the CDR3 reads CASSPDSSGTGVTGELFF. CDR3 nucleotide sequence: TGTGCCAGCAGCCCAGACTCCTCCGGGACTGGTGTCACCGGGGAGCTGTTTTTT.

V is TRBV4-2 and J is TRBJ2-7; 7 nucleotides match TRBD1. V lost 1 base and J lost 2; bases outside the gene matches: 8. The CDR3 has 16 amino acids. The V gene's germline CDR1 is LGHNA and CDR2 YNFKEQ. The CDR3 coding sequence is TGTGCCAGCAGCCAAGCGACAGGGATGTTGACCTACGAGCAGTACTTC. Translating it yields CASSQATGMLTYEQYF.

This clone has a single count. The CDR3 nucleotides read TGTGCCAGCACCCCTACACCCGGATACGAGCAGTACTTC. This sequence encodes CASTPTPGYEQYF. V and J are TRBV7-9 and TRBJ2-7; D gene uncertain. The V end lost 7 bases, the J end lost 4 bases, and 14 bases lay between the germline ends. There are 13 residues in the CDR3. Germline V gene data show CDR1 as SEHNR and CDR2 as FQNEAQ (reference sequence).

This chain connects TRBV3-1 (or the pseudogene TRBV3-2) to TRBJ1-5; D gene ambiguous. Germline lookup yields CDR1 LGHDT and CDR2 YNNKEL (reference sequence). The CDR3 extends over 15 amino acids. V lost 3 bases, J lost 3 bases, and 12 bases lay in between. The CDR3 is CASSQEAGNNQPQHF. CDR3 coding DNA: TGTGCCAGCAGCCAGGAGGCAGGAAACAATCAGCCCCAGCATTTT.

The J gene is TRBJ1-3, the V gene TRBV6-5; D ambiguous. Trimming took 8 bases from V and 0 from J, leaving 14 bases between them. Germline V gene lookup returns CDR1 MNHEY and CDR2 SVGAGI. The CDR3 is made up of 15 amino acids. The CDR3 is CASSGSPYSGNTIYF. CDR3 DNA: TGTGCCAGCTCAGGTTCACCCTACTCTGGAAACACCATATATTTT.

The V and J genes are TRBV2 and TRBJ1-1, with D possibly matching TRBD1 (5 bases). The CDR3 runs 13 residues. CDR1 is SNHLY and CDR2 is FYNNEI in the germline V gene. V lost 7 bases to trimming and J lost 4 bases, with 13 bases between them. The CDR3 region has the DNA TGTGCCAGCAAGATCAGAGGGGTCACTGAAGCTTTCTTT. Encoded protein: CASKIRGVTEAFF.

V is TRBV18 and J is TRBJ2-1; 10 nucleotides align to TRBD2. The CDR3 runs 18 residues. V shed 1 base, J shed 8 bases, and the junction held 14 bases outside the gene matches. Per germline, CDR1 KGHSH and CDR2 LQKENI. The CDR3 reads CASSPLYASGSPGDEQFF. As DNA, the CDR3 is TGTGCCAGCTCACCACTTTATGCTAGCGGGAGCCCCGGGGATGAGCAGTTCTTC. Together with reference TRBV18 and TRBJ2-1, the CDR3 gives the full variable domain: NAGVMQNPRHLVRRRGQEARLRCSPMKGHSHVYWYRQLPEEGLKFMVYLQKENIIDESGMPKERFSAEFPKEGPSILRIQQVVRGDSAAYFCASSPLYASGSPGDEQFFGPGTRLTVL.

This clone was detected only a few times. J is TRBJ1-3 and V is TRBV5-5; D uncertain. The CDR3 is 15 amino acids. Per germline, CDR1 SGHKS and CDR2 YYEKEE (reference sequence). V was trimmed by 0 bases and J by 0 bases, leaving 7 bases between them. In DNA, the CDR3 is TGTGCCAGCAGCTTGGGCCTCGACTCTGGAAACACCATATATTTT. Residues: CASSLGLDSGNTIYF.

This chain uses TRBV29-1 with TRBJ2-7, with 10 bases identical to TRBD1. This CDR3 region has 13 residues. After removal of 7 bases from V and 2 bases from J, the junction contained 5 bases not matched to a gene. The V gene's germline CDR1 is SQVTM and CDR2 ANQGSEA. CDR3 DNA: TGCAGCGCAAGGACAGGGGGGACCTACGAGCAGTACTTC. Protein product: CSARTGGTYEQYF.

V and J are TRBV24-1 and TRBJ2-5; D assignment may be TRBD1 or TRBD2 (6 bases each). The CDR3 runs 15 residues. V was cut by 4 bases and J by 0 bases, with 11 bases left in between. Germline values: CDR1 KGHDR, CDR2 SFDVKD. CDR3 sequence: CATSDHRDYQETQYF. The CDR3 coding sequence is TGTGCCACCAGTGACCACAGGGACTACCAAGAGACCCAGTACTTC.

The chain combines TRBV24-1 with TRBJ2-3; 8 bases match TRBD2. V lost 7 bases and J lost 2; bases outside the gene matches: 7. Germline lookup yields CDR1 KGHDR and CDR2 SFDVKD. The CDR3 is made up of 15 amino acids. CDR3 in DNA: TGTGCCACCAGGAAAGGACTAGCTACCACAGATACGCAGTATTTT. Encoded protein: CATRKGLATTDTQYF.

The chain is built from TRBV21-1 and TRBJ2-2. TRBV21-1 is flagged as a pseudogene. CDR3 length: 16 residues. The CDR3 region has the DNA TGTGCCAGCAGCAAAGTTTTGGGGATGGACACCGGGGAGCTGTTTTTT. Translation gives CASSKVLGMDTGELFF.

The chain carries TRBV14 and TRBJ1-4; 9 bases are a match to TRBD1. CDR1 and CDR2 from the germline V gene are SGHDN and FVKESK. The trim removed 1 base at V and 7 bases at J, leaving 1 base unmatched. CDR3 length: 14 residues. The CDR3 loop reads CASSQAGQGEKLFF. The DNA of the CDR3 is TGTGCCAGCAGCCAAGCGGGACAGGGTGAAAAACTGTTTTTT.

The V and J genes are TRBV7-6 and TRBJ2-2, with no clear D. This CDR3 contains 17 residues. The germline V and J ends were trimmed by 2 bases and 2 bases, with 15 bases remaining between them. In germline, CDR1 is SGHVS, CDR2 FNYEAQ. CDR3 in amino acids: CASSLSWSPVNTGELFF. CDR3 nucleotides: TGTGCCAGCAGCTTATCATGGAGCCCAGTAAACACCGGGGAGCTGTTTTTT. The full variable domain, its missing parts supplied by reference TRBV7-6 and TRBJ2-2, is GAGVSQSPRYKVTKRGQDVALRCDPISGHVSLYWYRQALGQGPEFLTYFNYEAQQDKSGLPNDRFSAERPEGSISTLTIQRTEQRDSAMYRCASSLSWSPVNTGELFFGEGSRLTVL.

A single count supports this clone. This sequence joins TRBV4-1 and TRBJ2-1; TRBD2 might be the D (5 bases). V was pared by 6 bases and J by 2 bases, with 14 bases between. The CDR3 is 15 residues long. Germline V gene lookup returns CDR1 MGHRA and CDR2 YSYEKL. CDR3 DNA: TGCGCCAGCAGTTCCTACGGAGGCGCCTACAATGAGCAGTTCTTC. Translated: CASSSYGGAYNEQFF.

The chain is built from TRBV24-1 and TRBJ1-1; D is uncertain. Germline CDR1 is KGHDR and CDR2 is SFDVKD. Trimming pared 4 bases from V and 7 bases from J, leaving 9 bases between. The CDR3 extends over 12 amino acids. The CDR3 nucleotides read TGTGCCACCAGTGACGGCAGGTATGAAGCTTTCTTT. It translates to CATSDGRYEAFF.

The CDR3 protein is CASSLQGPEAFF. The CDR3 region has the DNA TGTGCCAGCAGTCTACAGGGGCCTGAAGCTTTCTTT. The chain is built from TRBV14 and TRBJ1-1; 7 bases match TRBD1. The CDR3 runs 12 residues. J lost 6 bases, V lost 6 bases, and 4 bases had no gene match. Germline lookup yields CDR1 SGHDN and CDR2 FVKESK.

The chain links TRBV2 to TRBJ2-3; D is perhaps TRBD1 or TRBD2 (6 bases each). CDR3 length: 15 residues. CDR1 and CDR2 from the germline V gene are SNHLY and FYNNEI. The V gene lost 9 bases and the J gene lost 1 base, with 17 bases spanning the gap. CDR3: CARRGASPRTDTQYF. The CDR3 coding sequence is TGTGCCAGGAGGGGGGCTAGCCCCCGCACAGATACGCAGTATTTT.

The chain combines TRBV9 with TRBJ1-3; 8 nucleotides match TRBD1. Per germline, CDR1 SGDLS and CDR2 YYNGEE. The ends lost 3 bases at V and 0 bases at J; junction bases unmatched: 11. The CDR3 spans 18 residues. Written as DNA, the CDR3 is TGTGCCAGCAGCGAGACCGTACGGACAGGGTCCTCTGGAAACACCATATATTTT. It codes for CASSETVRTGSSGNTIYF.

The chain joins TRBV5-1 to TRBJ2-2; TRBD1 might be the D (6 bases). The germline gives CDR1 SGHRS, CDR2 YFSETQ. This CDR3 is built from 16 residues. The V and J ends lost 2 bases and 1 base respectively, with 12 bases between them. CDR3 loop: CASSFPTGQNTGELFF. The CDR3 DNA sequence: TGCGCCAGCAGCTTCCCTACGGGACAGAACACCGGGGAGCTGTTTTTT.

This clone was found a few times. The chain uses TRBV12-3 or TRBV12-4 and TRBJ1-3; no clear D gene. The CDR3 loop spans 13 amino acids. The germline V and J ends were trimmed by 3 bases and 3 bases, with 6 bases remaining between them. The CDR3 spells CASSFWGGNTIYF. The DNA for the CDR3 is TGTGCCAGCAGTTTTTGGGGTGGAAACACCATATATTTT.